A selection of T cell receptor beta chains follows, all from one sample in a study of cytomegalovirus exposure and HLA in healthy donors. Generated by immunoSEQ multiplex PCR, the TCRdb table keeps only in-frame clones and is missing some. The table shows 150,000 to 170,000 clones, with 80% to 90% occurring only once. The sample taken for sequencing was PBMCs. The receptors shown here come from a man aged 18 to 29 in good health and CMV-seropositive. Each CDR3 is given with its conserved first and last residue. Clone size is stated in some rows and not others, as once, few, many or a class when expanded.

cdr3_aa j_call v_call clone_size
CASSPPSVNTEAFF TRBJ1-1 TRBV18 many
CASSYGRYNQPQHF TRBJ1-5 TRBV6-5 NA
CASSPKDRTNYGYTF TRBJ1-2 TRBV5-6 NA
CASSRQQGAGGNTIYF TRBJ1-3 TRBV6-6 NA
CASSQDGTANLYDEQFF TRBJ2-1 TRBV4-1 NA
CASSLGAGGRADTQYF TRBJ2-3 TRBV7-9 NA
CASWTGKVYGYTF TRBJ1-2 TRBV6-6 NA
CASSSTGYEQYF TRBJ2-7 TRBV5-5 NA
CASSVSPGPNQPQHF TRBJ1-5 TRBV9 NA
CASSYSRRDGGYTF TRBJ1-2 TRBV6-5 NA
CASSYRDRGQAFF TRBJ1-1 TRBV6-5 NA
CASSLVTFASGTASYEQYF TRBJ2-7 TRBV5-8 NA
CASSTVGGTEAFF TRBJ1-1 TRBV19 NA
CASSPWPRAGNTIYF TRBJ1-3 TRBV7-6 NA
CASSLMSRLAGGLYETQYF TRBJ2-5 TRBV5-1 NA
CASTRRTGANEKLFF TRBJ1-4 TRBV19 NA
CASSIGQGSWRGYGYTF TRBJ1-2 TRBV19 NA
CASSESGGNTEAFF TRBJ1-1 TRBV25-1 NA
CASSLASGGTGYTEAFF TRBJ1-1 TRBV7-2 NA
CSVADWTPNYGYTF TRBJ1-2 TRBV29-1 NA
CASSLDAGTSTYEQYF TRBJ2-7 TRBV7-2 NA
CASSVVRSRAEAFF TRBJ1-1 TRBV9 NA
CASSFPGGGGEKLFF TRBJ1-4 TRBV5-4 NA
CASSDRPPRVGGELFF TRBJ2-2 TRBV7-2 NA
CAWSDGWSGVYNEQFF TRBJ2-1 TRBV30 NA
CASSLGGSTYEQYF TRBJ2-7 TRBV5-1 few
CASSSGGYYNEQFF TRBJ2-1 TRBV27 NA
CAWSGLLSGLYEQYF TRBJ2-7 TRBV30 NA
CASSARLASSYNEQFF TRBJ2-1 TRBV14 NA
CASSLVRGSTEAFF TRBJ1-1 TRBV5-6 NA
CAWREGLGRTGELFF TRBJ2-2 TRBV30 NA
CASSSGQGAMEKLFF TRBJ1-4 TRBV7-2 once
CASSHGVTGRSYEQYF TRBJ2-7 TRBV27 NA
CASSGRGTVVGGYTF TRBJ1-2 TRBV25-1 NA
CASRGGGMGLSTDTQYF TRBJ2-3 TRBV28 NA
CASRPWASGADYGYTF TRBJ1-2 TRBV28 NA
CASSLEQGVFYEQYF TRBJ2-7 TRBV7-3 NA
CASSLRGQGRGETQYF TRBJ2-5 TRBV7-3 NA
CASSQDQAYNEQFF TRBJ2-1 TRBV4-3 NA
CASSTDIGSRTHGYGYTF TRBJ1-2 TRBV9 NA
CASSYIGANEKLFF TRBJ1-4 TRBV6-5 NA
CASSLEQVPTNEKLFF TRBJ1-4 TRBV7-8 NA
CASRPNAGISNQPQHF TRBJ1-5 TRBV5-1 NA
CASSIDEGEAQYF TRBJ2-4 TRBV19 NA
CASRGTGESSYEQYF TRBJ2-7 TRBV19 NA